The T cell receptor (beta chain) described here comes from a study of cytotoxic CD8 clonotypes in ibrutinib-treated CLL. Generated by immunoSEQ multiplex PCR, the TCRdb table keeps only in-frame clones and is missing some. Among 75,000 to 90,000 clones listed, approximately 87% were seen once. On this clone itself: The target antigen is unknown.

Trimming cost V 8 bases and J 4 bases, with 15 bases left between them. The CDR3 loop spans 14 amino acids. Germline loops: CDR1 KGHSH, CDR2 LQKENI. General observations from the study: Clonality went higher at ibrutinib response and then dropped back toward baseline at progression. Exceeding age-matched healthy donors, baseline clonality also tracked the counts of circulating CD8+ T cells.

The chain links TRBV18 to TRBJ1-5, with D possibly matching TRBD1 (5 bases). The TCR comes from a human donor with chronic lymphocytic leukemia. Source: PBMCs, taken after 24 months of ibrutinib treatment. CDR3 loop: CASTAGPRNQPQHF. CDR3 in DNA: TGTGCCAGCACGGCAGGGCCCAGGAATCAGCCCCAGCATTTT.